The 14 T cell receptor beta chains below all came from one sample that was sequenced in a study of blood T cell repertoires in COVID-19. Sequenced by immunoSEQ multiplex PCR; TCRdb stores in-frame clones only, minus some. The sample lists some 31,000 clones, around 92% occurring once. Sequenced sample: peripheral blood. The receptors here all came from a man in his fifties with active COVID-19.

The chain has TRBV3-1 (or the pseudogene TRBV3-2) and TRBJ1-1; no clear D. The CDR3 contains 14 residues. Germline lookup yields CDR1 LGHDT and CDR2 YNNKEL (reference sequence). Deletions cut 6 bases from V and 2 bases from J, with 13 bases between. The CDR3 nucleotides read TGTGCCAGCAGATCCTTTGGGAGAAACACTGAAGCTTTCTTT. It yields the protein CASRSFGRNTEAFF.

This chain connects TRBV6-5 to TRBJ1-1; D not resolved. CDR1 and CDR2 (germline): MNHEY, SVGAGI. V gave up 2 bases and J gave up 3 bases, with 7 bases separating them. The CDR3 is made up of 13 amino acids. This CDR3 is CASSYGRDTEAFF. The CDR3 nucleotides are TGTGCCAGCAGTTACGGGAGGGACACTGAAGCTTTCTTT.

The J gene is TRBJ2-7, the V gene TRBV30; weak D call: TRBD2 (6 bases). Looked up from germline, CDR1 is GTSNPN and CDR2 is SVGIG (reference sequence). With 2 bases removed from V and 3 bases from J, the gap between germline ends came to 11 bases. CDR3 size: 13 residues. The CDR3 bases are TGTGCCTGGAGTAGGAATAGCGGCTACGAGCAGTACTTC. This gives the protein CAWSRNSGYEQYF.

This chain links TRBV13 with TRBJ2-7; TRBD1 agrees at 8 bases. The germline V gene encodes CDR1 PRHDT and CDR2 FYEKMQ (reference sequence). CDR3 size: 17 residues. Trimming at V came to 5 bases and at J to 4 bases, leaving 16 bases not matched to a gene. CDR3: CASSIWGAPGQDYEQYF. CDR3 DNA sequence: TGTGCCAGCAGCATATGGGGGGCACCGGGACAGGATTACGAGCAGTACTTC.

This chain connects TRBV15 to TRBJ2-1; weak D call: TRBD2 (6 bases). The V end was cut by 0 bases, the J end by 6 bases, with 12 bases between. CDR1 LNHNV and CDR2 YYDKDF come from the germline V gene (reference sequence). This CDR3 comprises 15 residues. DNA of the CDR3: TGTGCCACCAGCAGAGATCCCGGGGAGGCCAATGAGCAGTTCTTC. Encoded protein: CATSRDPGEANEQFF. The complete variable domain, with remaining parts taken from reference TRBV15 and TRBJ2-1, reads DAMVIQNPRYQVTQFGKPVTLSCSQTLNHNVMYWYQQKSSQAPKLLFHYYDKDFNNEADTPDNFQSRRPNTSFCFLDIRSPGLGDTAMYLCATSRDPGEANEQFFGPGTRLTVL.

The rearrangement uses TRBV19 and TRBJ1-4; D is possibly TRBD1 (6 bases). Germline V gives CDR1 LNHDA, CDR2 SQIVND (reference sequence). V was trimmed by 4 bases and J by 10 bases, leaving 22 bases between them. The CDR3 extends over 16 amino acids. CDR3 sequence: CASSTQPGLIGGKLFF. The DNA for the CDR3 is TGTGCCAGTAGTACTCAACCGGGACTAATAGGGGGAAAACTGTTTTTT. The complete variable domain, with remaining parts taken from reference TRBV19 and TRBJ1-4, reads DGGITQSPKYLFRKEGQNVTLSCEQNLNHDAMYWYRQDPGQGLRLIYYSQIVNDFQKGDIAEGYSVSREKKESFPLTVTSAQKNPTAFYLCASSTQPGLIGGKLFFGSGTQLSVL.

V gene TRBV27 combines with J gene TRBJ2-3, with TRBD2 identical over 7 bases. Germline V gene sequence: CDR1 MNHEY, CDR2 SMNVEV (reference sequence). The CDR3 runs to 15 residues. The V segment lost 8 bases and the J segment 4 bases; nucleotides outside the gene matches: 12. This CDR3 reads CASAWERDEPDTQYF. The CDR3 DNA follows: TGTGCCAGCGCCTGGGAGCGGGACGAACCAGATACGCAGTATTTT.

The genes are TRBV7-2 and TRBJ2-3, with TRBD2 identical over 14 bases. The J segment lost 6 bases and the V segment lost 5 bases, leaving 10 bases of the junction unmatched. Germline V gene lookup returns CDR1 SGHTA and CDR2 FQGNSA. The CDR3 consists of 17 residues. Written as DNA, the CDR3 is TGTGCCAGCAGCGCGGGACTAGCGGGGGCCCCCTCGGATACGCAGTATTTT. The encoded protein is CASSAGLAGAPSDTQYF. Full variable domain (outside the CDR3, taken from reference TRBV7-2 and TRBJ2-3): GAGVSQSPSNKVTEKGKDVELRCDPISGHTALYWYRQSLGQGLEFLIYFQGNSAPDKSGLPSDRFSAERTGGSVSTLTIQRTQQEDSAVYLCASSAGLAGAPSDTQYFGPGTRLTVL.

The table lists this clone with a count of one. The gene calls are TRBV7-6 and TRBJ2-1, with D maybe TRBD2 (6 bases). Trimming pared 4 bases from V and 0 bases from J, leaving 19 bases between. This CDR3 comprises 18 residues. Germline-derived CDR1 and CDR2 are SGHVS and FNYEAQ. The CDR3 nucleotides read TGTGCCAGCAGCTCCCCAACCTCTAGCGCACGCTCCTACAATGAGCAGTTCTTC. Translating it yields CASSSPTSSARSYNEQFF. Full variable domain (remainder filled in from reference TRBV7-6 and TRBJ2-1): GAGVSQSPRYKVTKRGQDVALRCDPISGHVSLYWYRQALGQGPEFLTYFNYEAQQDKSGLPNDRFSAERPEGSISTLTIQRTEQRDSAMYRCASSSPTSSARSYNEQFFGPGTRLTVL.

This clone was found once. The chain joins TRBV3-1 (or the pseudogene TRBV3-2) to TRBJ1-2; possibly TRBD1 for D (6 bases). Germline lookup yields CDR1 LGHDT and CDR2 YNNKEL (reference sequence). This CDR3 has 15 amino acids. Between the trimmed V and J ends, which lost 1 base and 4 bases, there was a span of 13 bases. The CDR3 here is CASSQAIGGLYGYTF. The CDR3 DNA follows: TGTGCCAGCAGCCAAGCGATCGGGGGGCTCTATGGCTACACCTTC.

The rearrangement joins TRBV5-4 to TRBJ2-2, with D unclear. Germline-derived CDR1 and CDR2 are SGHNT and YYREEE (reference sequence). The CDR3 is made up of 13 amino acids. Deletions cut 2 bases from V and 10 bases from J, with 12 bases between. The CDR3, as DNA: TGTGCCAGCAGCTTTGTCAGCGCGGAGGAGCTGTTTTTT. It codes for CASSFVSAEELFF.

This chain uses TRBV11-2 with TRBJ2-1; a possible D gene is TRBD2 (6 bases). V was cut by 2 bases and J by 0 bases, with 11 bases left in between. This CDR3 has 16 amino acids. Germline assignment: CDR1 SGHAT and CDR2 FQNNGV. The CDR3 DNA sequence: TGTGCCAGCAGCTTATATAGCGGAAGCTCCTACAATGAGCAGTTCTTC. Amino acid sequence: CASSLYSGSSYNEQFF.

The chain is built from TRBV5-4 and TRBJ1-1; D may be TRBD1 (6 bases). The CDR3 has 17 residues. Trimming took 0 bases from V and 7 from J, leaving 22 bases between them. From germline, CDR1 is SGHNT and CDR2 YYREEE (reference sequence). The CDR3: CASSLGGASGASSEAFF. The CDR3 DNA reads TGTGCCAGCAGCTTGGGTGGGGCCTCAGGGGCTTCGAGTGAAGCTTTCTTT.

The chain recombines TRBV2 with TRBJ1-5; D perhaps matches TRBD1 (6 bases). This CDR3 spans 14 amino acids. Germline values: CDR1 SNHLY, CDR2 FYNNEI. Between the trimmed V and J ends, which lost 2 bases and 2 bases, there was a span of 7 bases. The chain's CDR3 is CASSENRGNQPQHF. DNA for the CDR3: TGTGCCAGCAGTGAAAACAGGGGCAATCAGCCCCAGCATTTT.